The 10 T cell receptor beta chains below were found in one sample sequenced in a study of shared clonotypes between healthy human individuals. TCRdb keeps only in-frame clones here, not all; method: immunoSEQ multiplex PCR. The data contain around 1,000,000 clones, around three quarters of them singletons. The sample consisted of memory CD4+ T cells from PBMCs. As for subset: CD45RA-negative fraction. The receptors shown here come from a man aged 18-30 years in good health. Some clones in this sample may be carry-over from other donors' samples.

This clone was counted between two and nine times. The CDR3, as DNA: TGTGCCAGCAGTGATTTTAGCGGGAGGGGCTCCTACAATGAGCAGTTCTTC. Encoded protein: CASSDFSGRGSYNEQFF. The chain links TRBV25-1 to TRBJ2-1; 11 bases map to TRBD2. This CDR3 is built from 17 residues. Germline V gene sequence: CDR1 MGHDK, CDR2 SYGVNS. Trimming cost V 3 bases and J 0 bases; bases outside gene matches: 4.

The chain is built from TRBV19 and TRBJ2-7; TRBD1 matches 8 bases. Per germline, CDR1 LNHDA and CDR2 SQIVND (reference sequence). The CDR3 is 17 residues long. The J segment lost 5 bases and the V segment lost 3 bases, leaving 15 bases of the junction unmatched. The CDR3 loop is CASSIGPGGSGVDEQYF. CDR3 sequence (DNA): TGTGCCAGTAGTATTGGGCCAGGGGGCTCCGGGGTTGACGAGCAGTACTTC.

The V call is TRBV7-2, the J call TRBJ2-5, with TRBD1 matching over 9 bases. The V segment lost 5 bases and the J segment 5 bases; nucleotides outside the gene matches: 12. This CDR3 is built from 16 residues. CDR1 SGHTA and CDR2 FQGNSA come from the germline V gene. The DNA for the CDR3 is TGTGCCAGCAGCCGGATACTAACAGGGGGCGATGAGACCCAGTACTTC. Residues: CASSRILTGGDETQYF.

The V gene is TRBV18, the J gene TRBJ1-3, with D hard to call. This CDR3 is built from 13 residues. Germline loops: CDR1 KGHSH, CDR2 LQKENI. Trimming removed 5 bases at V and 0 bases at J, with 5 bases between. CDR3 sequence (DNA): TGTGCCAGCTCAGTCAGCTCTGGAAACACCATATATTTT. It specifies CASSVSSGNTIYF.

This clone was detected only a few times. The rearrangement joins TRBV10-3 to TRBJ1-5; the D is unclear. The CDR3 extends over 13 amino acids. V lost 6 bases and J lost 6, with 12 bases in between. CDR1 and CDR2 from the germline V gene are ENHRY and SYGVKD. As DNA, the CDR3 is TGTGCCATCAGCCCCCGGATGGGTCAGCCCCAGCATTTT. Translation: CAISPRMGQPQHF.

J is TRBJ1-3 and V is TRBV9; D may be TRBD1 (5 bases). This CDR3 is built from 15 residues. Germline-derived CDR1 and CDR2 are SGDLS and YYNGEE. V lost 2 bases and J lost 3, with 12 bases in between. The CDR3 here is CASSVLGGRGNTIYF. The CDR3 DNA reads TGTGCCAGCAGCGTCTTGGGGGGACGTGGAAACACCATATATTTT.

With regard to this clone: A read error may explain this, as a much larger clone is one base away. The same CDR3 also results from other DNA sequences found in this sample. The chain carries TRBV6-5 and TRBJ2-5, with D tentatively TRBD1 (5 bases). The CDR3 runs to 13 residues. Trimming shortened V by 6 bases and J by 2 bases, and 10 bases separated the two germline ends. Germline V gives CDR1 MNHEY, CDR2 SVGAGI. The CDR3 loop reads CASSRQIQETQYF. CDR3 nucleotide sequence: TGTGCCAGCAGCAGACAGATACAAGAGACCCAGTACTTC.

This chain joins TRBV7-8 and TRBJ1-2; 11 nucleotides agree with TRBD1. Germline V CDR1 and CDR2: SGHVS, FQNEAQ. The CDR3 covers 15 residues. J gave up 5 bases and V 1 base, and 3 bases lay outside the gene matches. The CDR3 spells CASSLVGTGGYGYTF. In DNA, the CDR3 is TGTGCCAGCAGCTTAGTTGGGACAGGGGGATATGGCTACACCTTC. The variable domain in full, completed from reference TRBV7-8 and TRBJ1-2, reads GAGVSQSPRYKVAKRGQDVALRCDPISGHVSLFWYQQALGQGPEFLTYFQNEAQLDKSGLPSDRFFAERPEGSVSTLKIQRTQQEDSAVYLCASSLVGTGGYGYTFGSGTRLTVV.

V gene TRBV4-2 combines with J gene TRBJ2-5; a weak D match, TRBD1 (6 bases). The germline V gene has CDR1 LGHNA and CDR2 YNFKEQ. Trimming removed 3 bases from V and 2 bases from J, with 19 bases in between. The CDR3 contains 17 residues. The CDR3 region has the DNA TGTGCCAGCAGCCAGGGGGCCGGTGAGGGCCGGCAAGAGACCCAGTACTTC. It translates to CASSQGAGEGRQETQYF.

This clone was counted a few times. The rearrangement uses TRBV5-6 and TRBJ1-5; TRBD1 might be the D (5 bases). Germline CDR1 SGHDT, CDR2 YYEEEE. The CDR3 has 13 amino acids. Trimming took off 3 bases at V and 5 bases at J, with 9 bases between the two ends. CDR3 residues: CASSWGADQPQHF. The CDR3 bases are TGTGCCAGCAGCTGGGGCGCGGATCAGCCCCAGCATTTT.